This is a list of T cell receptor beta chains from one sample in a study of blood T cell repertoires in COVID-19. Assay: immunoSEQ multiplex PCR; the TCRdb copy retains only in-frame clones and omits some. Of roughly 260,000 clones listed, around 90% are singletons. Sequenced: peripheral blood. These receptors came from a woman aged 45-65 years who had recovered from COVID-19. CDR3s include the opening cysteine and the closing phenylalanine or tryptophan. Fields, in order: J gene, V gene, D gene, clone size, CDR3 protein, CDR3 DNA. The D gene is left open where the match is weak. Where a row states a size, it is once, few, many or the class of an expanded clone; other rows omit it.

TRBJ1-1 | TRBV19 | TRBD1 | NA | CASSTRQGAFF | TGTGCCAGTAGTACCCGACAGGGAGCTTTCTTT
TRBJ1-5 | TRBV12-3/TRBV12-4 | NA | NA | CASRFRLGQPQHF | TGTGCCAGCAGGTTCAGGTTGGGTCAGCCCCAGCATTTT
TRBJ1-1 | TRBV6-5 | TRBD1 | NA | CASIDRGPGNTEAFF | TGTGCCAGCATCGACAGGGGGCCAGGGAACACTGAAGCTTTCTTT
TRBJ1-1 | TRBV28 | NA | NA | CASTAGMNTEAFF | TGTGCCAGCACGGCGGGTATGAACACTGAAGCTTTCTTT
TRBJ1-2 | TRBV6-5 | NA | NA | CAQQGPLAYGYTF | TGTGCTCAGCAGGGGCCCCTAGCTTATGGCTACACCTTC
TRBJ1-1 | TRBV6-2/TRBV6-3 | TRBD1 | NA | CASRYRDRVTEAFF | TGTGCCAGCAGGTACCGGGACAGGGTTACTGAAGCTTTCTTT
TRBJ1-2 | TRBV4-1 | NA | NA | CASSQYRDANYGYTF | TGCGCCAGCAGCCAGTACAGGGACGCTAACTATGGCTACACCTTC
TRBJ2-3 | TRBV10-3 | NA | NA | CAISVFPDTQYF | TGTGCCATCAGTGTCTTCCCGGATACGCAGTATTTT
TRBJ2-7 | TRBV7-2 | TRBD1 | NA | CASSKGQGADEQYF | TGTGCCAGCAGCAAGGGACAGGGGGCGGATGAGCAGTACTTC
TRBJ1-6 | TRBV7-6 | NA | NA | CASSKTGYNSPLHF | TGTGCCAGCAGCAAGACAGGCTATAATTCACCCCTCCACTTT
TRBJ2-1 | TRBV7-2 | NA | once | CASSLNRRINEQFF | TGTGCCAGCAGCTTAAATCGCAGAATCAATGAGCAGTTCTTC
TRBJ1-2 | TRBV28 | NA | NA | CASGGAGVPSNYGYTF | TGTGCCAGCGGAGGGGCGGGGGTGCCTTCTAACTATGGCTACACCTTC
TRBJ1-4 | TRBV3-1/TRBV3-2 | NA | NA | CASSQGWANEKLFF | TGTGCCAGCAGCCAAGGATGGGCAAATGAAAAACTGTTTTTT
TRBJ2-1 | TRBV7-2 | TRBD2 | NA | CASSLLSGVHSYNEQFF | TGTGCCAGCAGCCTGCTTAGCGGGGTTCATTCCTACAATGAGCAGTTCTTC
TRBJ1-4 | TRBV18 | NA | NA | CASSPRASDSEKLFF | TGTGCCAGCTCACCAAGGGCTTCAGACAGTGAAAAACTGTTTTTT
TRBJ1-1 | TRBV4-3 | NA | NA | CASSRVRVDTEAFF | TGCGCCAGCAGCCGAGTCAGGGTGGACACTGAAGCTTTCTTT
TRBJ2-3 | TRBV11-1 | NA | once | CASSPGSTDTQYF | TGTGCCAGCAGCCCCGGGAGCACAGATACGCAGTATTTT
TRBJ1-2 | TRBV6-5 | NA | few | CASIPVGGIGYGYTF | TGTGCCAGCATTCCTGTGGGGGGAATAGGCTATGGCTACACCTTC
TRBJ1-1 | TRBV27 | TRBD1 | NA | CASSLYRGTEAFF | TGTGCCAGCAGTTTATACAGGGGTACTGAAGCTTTCTTT
TRBJ2-1 | TRBV9 | TRBD2 | NA | CASSVGGRGSNEQFF | TGTGCCAGCAGCGTGGGCGGGAGAGGGTCCAATGAGCAGTTCTTC
TRBJ1-2 | TRBV5-1 | TRBD1 | NA | CASSFTTGGGDGYTF | TGCGCCAGCAGCTTCACGACAGGGGGAGGGGATGGCTACACCTTC
TRBJ2-7 | TRBV7-3 | TRBD2 | NA | CASSPQAGNPTQYF | TGTGCCAGCAGCCCCCAAGCGGGAAACCCTACGCAGTACTTC
TRBJ1-5 | TRBV10-2 | NA | NA | CASSVNGNQPQHF | TGCGCCAGCAGTGTAAACGGGAATCAGCCCCAGCATTTT
TRBJ1-4 | TRBV7-2 | TRBD1 | NA | CASSRTGGHNEKLFF | TGTGCCAGCAGTCGTACAGGGGGTCACAATGAAAAACTGTTTTTT
TRBJ2-1 | TRBV19 | TRBD2 | NA | CASSMLAGVNNEQFF | TGTGCCAGTAGTATGTTGGCGGGAGTTAACAATGAGCAGTTCTTC
TRBJ1-3 | TRBV25-1 | NA | NA | CASSSGGGTIYF | TGTGCCAGCAGTTCGGGAGGTGGCACCATATATTTT
TRBJ2-2 | TRBV5-1 | TRBD2 | NA | CASSLGLAANTGELFF | TGCGCCAGCAGCCTGGGACTAGCGGCGAACACCGGGGAGCTGTTTTTT
TRBJ2-3 | TRBV7-8 | NA | NA | CASSLLGGRSTDTQYF | TGTGCCAGCAGCCTCTTAGGAGGCAGGAGCACAGATACGCAGTATTTT
TRBJ2-1 | TRBV18 | TRBD2 | NA | CASSPGLAVDEQFF | TGTGCCAGCTCACCCGGACTAGCGGTCGACGAGCAGTTCTTC
TRBJ1-1 | TRBV29-1 | TRBD1 | NA | CSVDQGDTEAFF | TGCAGCGTGGACCAGGGGGACACTGAAGCTTTCTTT
TRBJ2-7 | TRBV19 | TRBD2 | NA | CASRAREDPHYEQYF | TGTGCCAGCCGGGCGCGGGAGGACCCCCACTACGAGCAGTACTTC
TRBJ1-4 | TRBV6-5 | TRBD1 | NA | CASSGTGNEKLFF | TGTGCCAGCTCCGGGACAGGGAATGAAAAACTGTTTTTT
TRBJ2-7 | TRBV27 | TRBD1 | NA | CASSLSVGQGTYEQYF | TGTGCCAGCAGTTTATCAGTGGGACAGGGAACCTACGAGCAGTACTTC
TRBJ2-2 | TRBV9 | TRBD2 | NA | CASSVVPGLGNTGELFF | TGTGCCAGCAGCGTGGTTCCGGGACTAGGAAACACCGGGGAGCTGTTTTTT
TRBJ1-5 | TRBV27 | NA | NA | CASSSTQWAPNQPQHF | TGTGCCAGCAGTTCAACACAGTGGGCCCCAAATCAGCCCCAGCATTTT
TRBJ2-1 | TRBV27 | TRBD2 | NA | CASSFQIGGAQNKQFF | TGTGCCAGCAGTTTTCAAATCGGGGGGGCCCAAAATAAGCAGTTCTTC
TRBJ1-2 | TRBV5-1 | NA | NA | CASSLLTENYGYTF | TGCGCCAGCAGCCTTCTGACTGAGAACTATGGCTACACCTTC
TRBJ1-1 | TRBV5-1 | NA | NA | CASSLREGGNTEAFF | TGCGCCAGCAGCTTGAGGGAGGGGGGGAACACTGAAGCTTTCTTT
TRBJ2-3 | TRBV6-5 | NA | NA | CASTIAGPSDTQYF | TGTGCCAGCACCATAGCCGGCCCCTCAGATACGCAGTATTTT
TRBJ1-4 | TRBV5-1 | TRBD1 | few | CASSPGTGSEKLFF | TGCGCCAGCAGCCCCGGGACAGGGAGTGAAAAACTGTTTTTT
TRBJ1-1 | TRBV5-1 | NA | few | CASSLATGNTEAFF | TGCGCCAGCAGCTTGGCCACCGGTAACACTGAAGCTTTCTTT
TRBJ2-1 | TRBV4-1 | TRBD1 | NA | CASSQIGTGGFNEQFF | TGCGCCAGCAGCCAGATAGGGACAGGGGGGTTCAATGAGCAGTTCTTC
TRBJ1-1 | TRBV9 | NA | NA | CASSVDRNTEAFF | TGTGCCAGCAGCGTCGACAGGAACACTGAAGCTTTCTTT
TRBJ2-7 | TRBV11-2 | TRBD2 | NA | CASSQLAGLYEQYF | TGTGCCAGCAGCCAACTAGCGGGGCTCTACGAGCAGTACTTC
TRBJ2-7 | TRBV5-5 | NA | NA | CASSFSYEQYF | TGTGCCAGCAGCTTCAGCTACGAGCAGTACTTC
TRBJ1-3 | TRBV5-1 | NA | NA | CASSLVGGSYGNTIYF | TGCGCCAGCAGCTTGGTGGGAGGGTCGTATGGAAACACCATATATTTT
TRBJ2-7 | TRBV18 | TRBD1 | once | CASSPTAQGTHEQYF | TGTGCCAGCTCACCAACCGCACAGGGGACCCACGAGCAGTACTTC
TRBJ2-1 | TRBV5-6 | TRBD1 | NA | CASTHRDRETRNEQFF | TGTGCCAGCACTCACCGGGACAGAGAGACCCGTAATGAGCAGTTCTTC
TRBJ1-2 | TRBV13 | NA | NA | CASSSNTGYGYTF | TGTGCCAGCAGCTCCAACACCGGGTATGGCTACACCTTC
TRBJ2-7 | TRBV6-6 | NA | few | CASSYTRVSSYEQYF | TGTGCCAGCAGTTACACCAGGGTAAGCTCCTACGAGCAGTACTTC
TRBJ2-4 | TRBV7-2 | NA | NA | CASSLDLQVTKNIQYF | TGTGCCAGCAGCTTAGATTTACAGGTGACCAAAAACATTCAGTACTTC